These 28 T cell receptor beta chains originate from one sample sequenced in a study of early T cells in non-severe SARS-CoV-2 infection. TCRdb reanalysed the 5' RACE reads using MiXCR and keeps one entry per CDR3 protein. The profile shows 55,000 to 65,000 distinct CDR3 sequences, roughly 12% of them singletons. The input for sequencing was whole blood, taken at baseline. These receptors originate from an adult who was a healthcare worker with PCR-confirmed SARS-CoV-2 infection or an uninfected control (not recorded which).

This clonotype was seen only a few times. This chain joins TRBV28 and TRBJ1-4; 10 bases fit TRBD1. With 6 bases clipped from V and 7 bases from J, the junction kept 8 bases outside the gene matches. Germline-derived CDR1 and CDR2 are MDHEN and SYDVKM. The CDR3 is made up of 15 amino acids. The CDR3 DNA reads TGTGCCAGCAGCAGACAGGGGGCGGAGAGTGAAAAACTGTTTTTT. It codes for CASSRQGAESEKLFF.

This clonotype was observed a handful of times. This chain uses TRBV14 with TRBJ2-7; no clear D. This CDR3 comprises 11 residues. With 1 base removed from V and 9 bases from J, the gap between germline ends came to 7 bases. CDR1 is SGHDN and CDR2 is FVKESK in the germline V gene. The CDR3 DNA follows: TGTGCCAGCAGCCAAGTGAATAGGCAGTACTTC. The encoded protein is CASSQVNRQYF. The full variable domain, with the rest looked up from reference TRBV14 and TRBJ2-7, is EAGVTQFPSHSVIEKGQTVTLRCDPISGHDNLYWYRRVMGKEIKFLLHFVKESKQDESGMPNNRFLAERTGGTYSTLKVQPAELEDSGVYFCASSQVNRQYFGPGTRLTVT.

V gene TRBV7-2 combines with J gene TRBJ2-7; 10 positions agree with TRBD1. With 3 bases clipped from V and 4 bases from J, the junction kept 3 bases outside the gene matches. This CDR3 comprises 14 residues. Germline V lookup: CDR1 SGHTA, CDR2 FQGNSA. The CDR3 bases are TGTGCCAGCAGCTTGGGACAGGGGAAGTACGAGCAGTACTTC. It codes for CASSLGQGKYEQYF.

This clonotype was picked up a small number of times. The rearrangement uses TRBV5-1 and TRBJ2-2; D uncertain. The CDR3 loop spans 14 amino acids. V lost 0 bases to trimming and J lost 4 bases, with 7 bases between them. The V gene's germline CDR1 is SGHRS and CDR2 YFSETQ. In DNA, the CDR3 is TGCGCCAGCAGCTTGGGAACCGGCACCGGGGAGCTGTTTTTT. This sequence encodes CASSLGTGTGELFF. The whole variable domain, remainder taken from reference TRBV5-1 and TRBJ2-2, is KAGVTQTPRYLIKTRGQQVTLSCSPISGHRSVSWYQQTPGQGLQFLFEYFSETQRNKGNFPGRFSGRQFSNSRSEMNVSTLELGDSALYLCASSLGTGTGELFFGEGSRLTVL.

The CDR3 nucleotides are TGTGCCAGCAGCTTTACCCTCCTCTCTGGGGCCAACGTCCTGACTTTC. Encoded protein: CASSFTLLSGANVLTF. The rearrangement uses TRBV5-6 and TRBJ2-6; no firm D call. CDR3 length: 16 residues. The V and J ends lost 2 bases and 0 bases respectively, with 9 bases between them. Germline V gene lookup returns CDR1 SGHDT and CDR2 YYEEEE.

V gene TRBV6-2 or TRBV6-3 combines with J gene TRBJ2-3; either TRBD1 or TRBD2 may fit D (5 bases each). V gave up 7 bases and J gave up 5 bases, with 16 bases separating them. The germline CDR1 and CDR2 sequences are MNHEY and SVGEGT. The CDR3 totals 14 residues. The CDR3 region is CASTDGTGRDTQYF. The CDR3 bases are TGTGCCAGCACCGACGGGACCGGCCGAGATACGCAGTATTTT.

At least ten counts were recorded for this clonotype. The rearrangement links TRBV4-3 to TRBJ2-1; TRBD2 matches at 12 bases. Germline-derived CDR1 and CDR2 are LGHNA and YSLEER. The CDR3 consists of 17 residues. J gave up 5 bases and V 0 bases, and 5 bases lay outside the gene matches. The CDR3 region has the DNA TGCGCCAGCAGCCAAGAAATAGCTAGCGGGAGGGACAATGAGCAGTTCTTC. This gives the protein CASSQEIASGRDNEQFF.

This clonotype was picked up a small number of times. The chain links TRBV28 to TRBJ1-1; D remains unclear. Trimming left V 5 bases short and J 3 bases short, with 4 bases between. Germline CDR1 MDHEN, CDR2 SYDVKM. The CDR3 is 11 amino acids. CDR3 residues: CASSLYTEAFF. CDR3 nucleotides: TGTGCCAGCAGTCTCTACACTGAAGCTTTCTTT.

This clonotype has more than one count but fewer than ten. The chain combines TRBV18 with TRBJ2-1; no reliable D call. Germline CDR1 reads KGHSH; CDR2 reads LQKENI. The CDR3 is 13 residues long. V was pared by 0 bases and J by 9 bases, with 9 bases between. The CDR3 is CASSPPSIPEQFF. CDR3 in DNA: TGTGCCAGCTCACCACCGAGTATTCCTGAGCAGTTCTTC.

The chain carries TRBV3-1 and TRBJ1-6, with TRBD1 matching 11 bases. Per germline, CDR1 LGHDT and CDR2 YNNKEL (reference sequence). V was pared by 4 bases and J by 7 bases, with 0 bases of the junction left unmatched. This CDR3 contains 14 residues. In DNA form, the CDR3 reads TGTGCCAGCAGCCGGACAGGGGGCAATTCACCCCTCCACTTT. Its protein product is CASSRTGGNSPLHF.

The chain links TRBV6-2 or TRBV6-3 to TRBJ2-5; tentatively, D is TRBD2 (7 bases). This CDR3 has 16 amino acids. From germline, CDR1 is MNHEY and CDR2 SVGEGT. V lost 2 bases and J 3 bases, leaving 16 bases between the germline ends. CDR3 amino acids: CASSYGGGAKEETQYF. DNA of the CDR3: TGTGCCAGCAGTTACGGCGGGGGCGCGAAAGAAGAGACCCAGTACTTC.

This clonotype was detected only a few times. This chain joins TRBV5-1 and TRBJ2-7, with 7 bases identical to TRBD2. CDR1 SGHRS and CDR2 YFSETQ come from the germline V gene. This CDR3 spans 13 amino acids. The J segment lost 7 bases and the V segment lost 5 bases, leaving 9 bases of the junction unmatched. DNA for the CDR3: TGCGCCAGCAGTACGGGACTACTAACGGAGCAGTACTTC. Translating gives CASSTGLLTEQYF.

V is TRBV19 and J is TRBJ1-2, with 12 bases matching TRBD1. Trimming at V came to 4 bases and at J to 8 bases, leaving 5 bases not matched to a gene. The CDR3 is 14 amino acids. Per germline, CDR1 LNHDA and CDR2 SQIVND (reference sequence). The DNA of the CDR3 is TGTGCCAGTAGTACCGGGACAGGGGGCCCCGGCTACACCTTC. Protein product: CASSTGTGGPGYTF.

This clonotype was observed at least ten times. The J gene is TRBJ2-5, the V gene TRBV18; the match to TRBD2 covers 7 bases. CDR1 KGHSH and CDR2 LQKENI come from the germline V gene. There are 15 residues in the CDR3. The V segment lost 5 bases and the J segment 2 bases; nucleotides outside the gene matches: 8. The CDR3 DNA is TGTGCCAGCTCATCCCTAGCGGCGATACAAGAGACCCAGTACTTC. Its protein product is CASSSLAAIQETQYF.

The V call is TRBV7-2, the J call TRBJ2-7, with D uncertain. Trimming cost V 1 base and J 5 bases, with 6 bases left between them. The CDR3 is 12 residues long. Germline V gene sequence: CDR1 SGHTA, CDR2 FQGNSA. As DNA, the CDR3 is TGTGCCAGCAGCTTAGTTATTAACGAGCAGTACTTC. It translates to CASSLVINEQYF.

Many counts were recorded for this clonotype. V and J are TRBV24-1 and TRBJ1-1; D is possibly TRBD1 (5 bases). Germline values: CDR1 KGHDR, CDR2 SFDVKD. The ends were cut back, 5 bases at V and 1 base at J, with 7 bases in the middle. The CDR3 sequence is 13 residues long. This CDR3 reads CATSGGPNTEAFF. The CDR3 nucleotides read TGTGCCACCAGTGGGGGCCCGAACACTGAAGCTTTCTTT.

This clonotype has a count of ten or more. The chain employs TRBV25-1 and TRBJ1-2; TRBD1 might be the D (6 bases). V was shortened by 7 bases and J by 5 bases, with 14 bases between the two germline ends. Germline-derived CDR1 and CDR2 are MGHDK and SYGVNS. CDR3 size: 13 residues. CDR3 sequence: CASIPKGGYGYTF. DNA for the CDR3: TGTGCCAGCATTCCGAAAGGGGGGTATGGCTACACCTTC.

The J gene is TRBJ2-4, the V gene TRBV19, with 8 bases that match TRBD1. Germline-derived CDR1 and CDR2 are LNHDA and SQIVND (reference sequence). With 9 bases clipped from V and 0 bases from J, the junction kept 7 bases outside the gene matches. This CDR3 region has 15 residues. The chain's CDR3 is CASRGQKLAKNIQYF. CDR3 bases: TGTGCCAGCAGGGGGCAGAAATTAGCCAAAAACATTCAGTACTTC.

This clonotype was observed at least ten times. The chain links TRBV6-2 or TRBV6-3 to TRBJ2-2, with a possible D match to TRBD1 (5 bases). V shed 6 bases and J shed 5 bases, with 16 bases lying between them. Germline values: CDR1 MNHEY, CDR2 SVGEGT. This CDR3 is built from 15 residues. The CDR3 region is CASSITGARTGELFF. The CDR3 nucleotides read TGTGCCAGCAGCATTACAGGAGCAAGGACCGGGGAGCTGTTTTTT.

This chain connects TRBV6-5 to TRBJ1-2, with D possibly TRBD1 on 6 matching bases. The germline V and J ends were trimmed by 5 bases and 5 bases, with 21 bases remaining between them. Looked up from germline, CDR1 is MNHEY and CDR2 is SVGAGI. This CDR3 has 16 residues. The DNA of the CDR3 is TGTGCCAGCAGTACAGATCGACAGGTCGGCACTTATGGCTACACCTTC. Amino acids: CASSTDRQVGTYGYTF.

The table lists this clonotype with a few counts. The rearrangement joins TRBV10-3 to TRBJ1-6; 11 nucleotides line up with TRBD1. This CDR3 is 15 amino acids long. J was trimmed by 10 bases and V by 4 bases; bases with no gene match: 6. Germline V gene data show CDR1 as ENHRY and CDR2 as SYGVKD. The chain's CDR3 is CAISGTGGSGSPLHF. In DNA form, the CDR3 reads TGTGCCATCAGTGGGACAGGGGGCTCTGGGTCACCCCTCCACTTT.

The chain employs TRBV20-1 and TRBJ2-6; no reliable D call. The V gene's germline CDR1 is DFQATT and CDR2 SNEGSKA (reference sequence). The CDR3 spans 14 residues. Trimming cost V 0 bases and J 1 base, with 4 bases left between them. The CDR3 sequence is CSARESSGANVLTF. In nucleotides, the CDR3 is TGCAGTGCTAGAGAATCTTCTGGGGCCAACGTCCTGACTTTC.

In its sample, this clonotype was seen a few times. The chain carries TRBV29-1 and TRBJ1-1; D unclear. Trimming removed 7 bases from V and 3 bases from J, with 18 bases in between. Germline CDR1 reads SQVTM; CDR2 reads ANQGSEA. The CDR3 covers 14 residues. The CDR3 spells CSGGTRLRDTEAFF. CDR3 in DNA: TGCAGCGGGGGTACGAGGCTAAGGGACACTGAAGCTTTCTTT.

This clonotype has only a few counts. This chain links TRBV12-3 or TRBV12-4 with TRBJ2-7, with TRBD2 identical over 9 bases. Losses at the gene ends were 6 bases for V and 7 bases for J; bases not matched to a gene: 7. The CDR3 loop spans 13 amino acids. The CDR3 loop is CASSYGLAREQYF. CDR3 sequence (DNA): TGTGCCAGCAGCTACGGACTAGCGCGGGAGCAGTACTTC.

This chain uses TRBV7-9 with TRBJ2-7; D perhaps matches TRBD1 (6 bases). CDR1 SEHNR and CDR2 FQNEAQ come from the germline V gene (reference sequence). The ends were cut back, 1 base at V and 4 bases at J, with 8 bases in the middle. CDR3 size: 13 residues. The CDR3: CASSLGTAYEQYF. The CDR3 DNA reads TGTGCCAGCAGCTTAGGGACAGCGTACGAGCAGTACTTC. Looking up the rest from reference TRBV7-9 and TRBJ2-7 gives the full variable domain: DTGVSQNPRHKITKRGQNVTFRCDPISEHNRLYWYRQTLGQGPEFLTYFQNEAQLEKSRLLSDRFSAERPKGSFSTLEIQRTEQGDSAMYLCASSLGTAYEQYFGPGTRLTVT.

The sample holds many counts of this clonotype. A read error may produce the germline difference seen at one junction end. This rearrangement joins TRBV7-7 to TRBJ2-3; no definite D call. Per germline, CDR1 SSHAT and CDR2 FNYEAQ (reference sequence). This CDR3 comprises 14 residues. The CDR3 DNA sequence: TGTGCTAGCAGTTCTGGTCCCTTAGGAGATACGCAGTATTTT. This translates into CASSSGPLGDTQYF.

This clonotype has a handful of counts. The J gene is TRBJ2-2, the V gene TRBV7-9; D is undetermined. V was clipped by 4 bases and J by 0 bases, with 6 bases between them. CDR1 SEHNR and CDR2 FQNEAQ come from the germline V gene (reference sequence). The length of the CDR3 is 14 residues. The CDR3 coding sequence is TGTGCCAGCAGCTCTTTCACGAACACCGGGGAGCTGTTTTTT. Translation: CASSSFTNTGELFF.

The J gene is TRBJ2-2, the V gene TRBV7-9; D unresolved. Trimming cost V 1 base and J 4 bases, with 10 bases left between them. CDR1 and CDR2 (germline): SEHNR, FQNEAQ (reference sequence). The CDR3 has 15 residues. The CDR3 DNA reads TGTGCCAGCAGCTTAGGGCGACTTACCACCGGGGAGCTGTTTTTT. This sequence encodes CASSLGRLTTGELFF.